This T cell receptor (beta chain) is from a study of Ad26.COV2.S vaccination and SARS-CoV-2 variants. Findings of the study overall: The breadth of spike-specific CD8+ and CD4+ T cell responses after vaccination was reportedly substantial.

CDR1 SGHDT and CDR2 YYEEEE come from the germline V gene. The ends lost 3 bases at V and 9 bases at J; junction bases unmatched: 16. The CDR3 runs 16 residues. The data were produced by immunoSEQ multiplex PCR, yet TCRdb's version contains in-frame clones alone and is incomplete. The table has roughly 350,000 clones, 65% to 90% seen once; the top ten hold about 10%. A word on this clone: The target antigen is unknown.

Indicated treatment: roughly 19 received Ad26.COV2.S at low or high dose, single or two shots; roughly five received placebo; per-sample allocation not given. At day 63 after the first vaccine or placebo injection, samples were drawn. This chain uses TRBV5-6 with TRBJ1-1; TRBD1 matches 8 bases. The sequencing used peripheral blood, collected in a trial of Ad26.COV2.S vaccine versus placebo. The sequence derives from a person aged 18-65 years who received the Ad26.COV2.S COVID-19 vaccine or a placebo. The CDR3 bases are TGTGCCAGCAGCTCCCTCGAATTACAGGGGGGTTTCCAAGCTTTCTTT. Translated: CASSSLELQGGFQAFF.